This T cell receptor beta chain was identified during a study of T cell responses to AZD1222 COVID-19 vaccine. About this clone itself: The junction differs from germline at one of its ends, possibly a read error.

This CDR3 is 13 amino acids long. Germline-derived CDR1 and CDR2 are LGHDT and YNNKEL (reference sequence). Method: immunoSEQ multiplex PCR; TCRdb's copy keeps in-frame clones and lacks some. The sample records 110,000 to 150,000 clones, around 87% being singletons. The sample here was peripheral blood, taken on day 0 of AZD1222 vaccination. The J gene is TRBJ2-1, the V gene TRBV3-1 (or the pseudogene TRBV3-2); no clear D. This TCR was sampled from an adult in good health. CDR3 region: CASRQDSSNEQFF. CDR3 in DNA: TGTGCCAGCAGGCAAGACTCGTCCAATGAGCAGTTCTTC.